Shown below are 5 T cell receptor beta chains from a single sample sequenced in a study of T cells after yellow fever vaccination. TCRdb re-analysed the 5' RACE reads in MiXCR, keeping a single row per CDR3 protein. Among 500,000 to 650,000 distinct CDR3 sequences listed, roughly a sixth were seen once. The sequencing here drew on PBMCs, taken 5 days after the first yellow fever vaccination. These TCRs come from a man aged 18 to 29 who received the YFV17D yellow fever vaccine.

The sample holds a few counts of this clonotype. The V and J genes are TRBV5-5 and TRBJ2-1; 7 positions agree with TRBD1. Per the germline V gene, CDR1 is SGHKS and CDR2 is YYEKEE (reference sequence). J gave up 5 bases and V 9 bases, and 11 bases lay outside the gene matches. The CDR3 has 14 residues. CDR3 region: CAMSPPGQHNEQFF. The CDR3 DNA reads as TGTGCCATGAGCCCCCCGGGACAGCACAATGAGCAGTTCTTC.

This clonotype was seen a few times. The V and J genes are TRBV7-7 and TRBJ2-5, with D maybe TRBD1 (6 bases). The CDR3 runs 13 residues. Germline CDR1 and CDR2: SSHAT and FNYEAQ (reference sequence). V dropped 5 bases and J dropped 4 bases, with 11 bases sitting between them. The CDR3 DNA sequence: TGTGCCAGCAGCGCCAGGGGCGCAGAGACCCAGTACTTC. Amino acids: CASSARGAETQYF.

The sample holds a few counts of this clonotype. The gene calls are TRBV2 and TRBJ1-4; TRBD1 is a possible D gene (5 bases). With 3 bases removed from V and 1 base from J, the gap between germline ends came to 6 bases. Germline V gene sequence: CDR1 SNHLY, CDR2 FYNNEI. The CDR3 is 14 amino acids. The CDR3 spells CASSEQGTNEKLFF. CDR3 in DNA: TGTGCCAGCAGTGAGCAGGGAACTAATGAAAAACTGTTTTTT.

The CDR3 loop is CSARPPRTASGNTIYF. CDR3 coding DNA: TGCAGTGCTAGGCCTCCGAGGACAGCCTCTGGAAACACCATATATTTT. The rearrangement joins TRBV20-1 to TRBJ1-3; D possibly corresponds to TRBD1 (6 bases). The germline CDR1 and CDR2 sequences are DFQATT and SNEGSKA (reference sequence). This CDR3 is built from 16 residues. Trimming left V 3 bases short and J 0 bases short, with 15 bases between.

The sample holds a few counts of this clonotype. The V gene is TRBV12-3 or TRBV12-4, the J gene TRBJ1-6; 9 bases agree with TRBD1. Trimming cost V 6 bases and J 9 bases; bases outside gene matches: 3. The CDR3 totals 13 residues. CDR3 nucleotide sequence: TGTGCCAGCAGGGGACAGGGTACTTCACCCCTCCACTTT. Translated, it gives CASRGQGTSPLHF.